This T cell receptor (beta chain) was recovered during a study of vaccination effects on CD4 cells after COVID-19. Notes on this clone: Its antigen is undetermined.

This CDR3 is 15 amino acids long. After removal of 4 bases from V and 7 bases from J, the junction contained 10 bases not matched to a gene. The germline V gene encodes CDR1 SGHNT and CDR2 YYREEE (reference sequence). The authors isolated CD4+ T cells after roughly 10 days of culture. IL-2 medium was substituted for half the medium on days 3 and 7. Method: immunoSEQ multiplex PCR; TCRdb's copy keeps in-frame clones and lacks some. Counted here are over 45,000 clones, 65% to 80% occurring once; the ten biggest clones make up approximately 5%. The material was CD4+ T cells from PBMCs cultured without peptide, obtained before COVID-19 vaccination. This TCR was recovered from a human donor who received a COVID-19 vaccine. V is TRBV5-4 and J is TRBJ2-1; 8 bases are shared with TRBD2. The chain's CDR3 is CASSNPGLEGNEQFF. The CDR3 bases are TGTGCCAGCAGCAATCCGGGACTAGAGGGGAATGAGCAGTTCTTC.